These T cell receptor beta chains were read from a single sample in a study of human T cells and chemical hapten exposure. Via MiXCR, TCRdb re-called the 5' RACE reads, giving one row per CDR3 protein. Of some 78,000 distinct CDR3 sequences listed, 6% to 8.5% are singletons. The receptors here all came from a male donor in good health. CDR3s include the opening cysteine and the closing phenylalanine or tryptophan.

V	J	CDR3
TRBV4-1	TRBJ1-4	CASSQDSGKLFF
TRBV7-2	TRBJ1-1	CASSLAGQGPLNTEAFF
TRBV5-4	TRBJ2-5	CASSSGTRLETQYF
TRBV29-1	TRBJ1-4	CSVVGGEYEKLFF
TRBV4-3	TRBJ1-5	CASSQGVNQPQHF
TRBV7-6	TRBJ1-1	CASSSGTGMNTEAFF
TRBV12-3/TRBV12-4	TRBJ1-1	CASNGAGPNTEAFF
TRBV5-4	TRBJ2-4	CASSLETYKNIQYF
TRBV7-9	TRBJ1-2	CASSLSSSGNNYGYTF
TRBV29-1	TRBJ1-1	CSVDPDPNTEAFF
TRBV5-1	TRBJ2-7	CASSLQAGHEQYF
TRBV5-1	TRBJ1-1	CASSRDSPGPSTEAFF
TRBV7-8	TRBJ2-3	CASSQPVGAGTDTQYF
TRBV6-2/TRBV6-3	TRBJ2-4	CASSWTALAKNIQYF
TRBV7-8	TRBJ2-5	CASSLRGGHQYQETQYF
TRBV20-1	TRBJ2-1	CSASGGADYNEQFF
TRBV6-1	TRBJ1-6	CASSVGDSPLHF
TRBV27	TRBJ2-1	CASSLYGGKYNEQFF
TRBV20-1	TRBJ2-2	CSATSSGRNTGELFF
TRBV11-2	TRBJ2-7	CASSLELGGGYSYEQYF
TRBV10-1	TRBJ2-2	CASSRGTENTGELFF
TRBV11-2	TRBJ2-5	CASSLFRDQETQYF
TRBV3-1	TRBJ2-7	CASSHTPGHEQYF
TRBV5-1	TRBJ1-4	CASSLGYTSTNEKLFF
TRBV7-9	TRBJ2-3	CASSLGLAADTQYF
TRBV5-1	TRBJ2-7	CASSLWTESYEQYF
TRBV7-3	TRBJ2-3	CASSIGVLATDTQYF
TRBV12-3/TRBV12-4	TRBJ2-3	CASSPPPGSGAASSTDTQYF
TRBV2	TRBJ2-5	CASSGVSQETQYF
TRBV20-1	TRBJ1-4	CSARGGTAGEKLFF
TRBV15	TRBJ1-5	CATSDRDGDQPQHF
TRBV20-1	TRBJ2-6	CSARVGANVLTF
TRBV19	TRBJ1-2	CASTGTANYGYTF
TRBV21-1	TRBJ1-6	CASSKQAAHSPLHF
TRBV11-3	TRBJ2-2	CASSLGLAGDTGELFF
TRBV11-2	TRBJ2-3	CASSYLDRGQTDTQYF
TRBV21-1	TRBJ1-1	CASSKGRLGAEAFF
TRBV5-1	TRBJ2-7	CASSLTGVPSYEQYF
TRBV29-1	TRBJ1-3	CSVSLGDTIYF
TRBV9	TRBJ1-5	CASSQRPGQPQHF
TRBV6-1	TRBJ1-2	CASSEWEYGYTF
TRBV5-1	TRBJ2-7	CASSLGTLVHEQYF
TRBV10-2	TRBJ2-1	CASRRGPYEQFF
TRBV12-3/TRBV12-4	TRBJ1-1	CASSFFWEGKTEAFF
TRBV2	TRBJ1-1	CAKKWMNTEAFF
TRBV7-9	TRBJ2-7	CASSSAVQGADEQYF
TRBV4-1	TRBJ2-7	CASSQVPGLGGEQYF
TRBV20-1	TRBJ2-3	CSARDPRATDTQYF
TRBV5-6	TRBJ1-5	CASSPGGRGGQPQHF
TRBV12-3/TRBV12-4	TRBJ2-2	CASSSGVAGELFF
TRBV6-5	TRBJ2-4	CASSNGLAGDKNIQYF
TRBV12-3/TRBV12-4	TRBJ1-1	CASSPDRDTEAFF
TRBV18	TRBJ2-3	CASSHPGLAGDTQYF
TRBV7-2	TRBJ2-3	CASSPSGTVWDTQYF
TRBV15	TRBJ2-1	CATSGELAGGYNEQFF
TRBV20-1	TRBJ1-6	CSARDPTGDNSPLHF